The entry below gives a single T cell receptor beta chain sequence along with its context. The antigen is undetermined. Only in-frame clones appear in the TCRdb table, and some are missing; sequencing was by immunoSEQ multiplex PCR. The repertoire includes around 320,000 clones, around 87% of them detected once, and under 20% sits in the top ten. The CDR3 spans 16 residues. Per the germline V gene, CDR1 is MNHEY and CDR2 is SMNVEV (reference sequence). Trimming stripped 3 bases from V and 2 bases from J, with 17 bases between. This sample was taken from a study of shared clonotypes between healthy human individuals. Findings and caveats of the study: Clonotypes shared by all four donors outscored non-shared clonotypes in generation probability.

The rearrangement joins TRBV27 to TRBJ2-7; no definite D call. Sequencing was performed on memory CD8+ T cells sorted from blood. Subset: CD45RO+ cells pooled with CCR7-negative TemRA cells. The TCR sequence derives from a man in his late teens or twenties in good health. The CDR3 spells CASSFSLTEEPYEQYF. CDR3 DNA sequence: TGTGCCAGCAGTTTTTCCCTCACAGAAGAACCCTACGAGCAGTACTTC.